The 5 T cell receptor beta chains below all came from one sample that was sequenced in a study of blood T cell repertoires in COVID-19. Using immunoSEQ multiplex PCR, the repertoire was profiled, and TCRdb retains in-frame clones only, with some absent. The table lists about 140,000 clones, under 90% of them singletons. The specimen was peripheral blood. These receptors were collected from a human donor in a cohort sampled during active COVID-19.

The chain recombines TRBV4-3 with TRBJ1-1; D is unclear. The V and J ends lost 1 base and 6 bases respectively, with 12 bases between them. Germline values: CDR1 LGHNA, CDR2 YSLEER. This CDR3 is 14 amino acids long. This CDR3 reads CASSQGVFAAEAFF. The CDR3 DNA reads TGCGCCAGCAGCCAAGGGGTTTTCGCGGCTGAAGCTTTCTTT.

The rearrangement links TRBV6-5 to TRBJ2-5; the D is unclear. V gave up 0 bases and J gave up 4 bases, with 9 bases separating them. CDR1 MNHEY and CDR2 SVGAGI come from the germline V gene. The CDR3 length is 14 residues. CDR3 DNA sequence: TGTGCCAGCAGTTACTCATTTTCAGTAGAGACCCAGTACTTC. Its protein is CASSYSFSVETQYF.

DNA of the CDR3: TGTGCCAGCAGCCTTAGCGGGAGGGTGGAAGCTTTCTTT. Its protein product is CASSLSGRVEAFF. This chain joins TRBV3-1 (or the pseudogene TRBV3-2) and TRBJ1-1; the D is unclear. Germline V gene data show CDR1 as LGHDT and CDR2 as YNNKEL (reference sequence). V was clipped by 4 bases and J by 8 bases, with 14 bases between them. The CDR3 covers 13 residues.

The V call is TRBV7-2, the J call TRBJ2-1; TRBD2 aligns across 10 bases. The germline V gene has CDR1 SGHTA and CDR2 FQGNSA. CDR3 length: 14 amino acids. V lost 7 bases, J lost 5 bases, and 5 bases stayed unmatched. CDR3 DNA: TGTGCCAGCACCCAGCGGGGGGGCAACAATGAGCAGTTCTTC. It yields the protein CASTQRGGNNEQFF. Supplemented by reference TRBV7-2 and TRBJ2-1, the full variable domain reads GAGVSQSPSNKVTEKGKDVELRCDPISGHTALYWYRQSLGQGLEFLIYFQGNSAPDKSGLPSDRFSAERTGGSVSTLTIQRTQQEDSAVYLCASTQRGGNNEQFFGPGTRLTVL.

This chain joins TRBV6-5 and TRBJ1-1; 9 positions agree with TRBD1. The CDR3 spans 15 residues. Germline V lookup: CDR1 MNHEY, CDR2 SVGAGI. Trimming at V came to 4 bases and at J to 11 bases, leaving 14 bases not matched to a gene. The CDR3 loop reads CASSWTIPGTGIAFF. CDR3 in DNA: TGTGCCAGCAGTTGGACCATCCCCGGGACAGGGATCGCTTTCTTT.